The next 11 T cell receptor beta chains were all read from a single sample in a study of OX40 agonist ivuxolimab in advanced cancers. Using immunoSEQ multiplex PCR, the repertoire was profiled, and TCRdb retains in-frame clones only, with some absent. The sample shows almost 70,000 clones, around 86% of them seen only once. This sample comprised CD4+ or CD8+ T cells sorted from blood, obtained in a trial of the OX40 agonist ivuxolimab. Receptor source: an adult with an advanced solid tumor such as melanoma, head and neck, liver or kidney cancer.

The chain employs TRBV19 and TRBJ2-1; D tentatively fits TRBD1 or TRBD2 (5 bases each). CDR3 length equals 14 residues. Germline values: CDR1 LNHDA, CDR2 SQIVND (reference sequence). V was cut by 3 bases and J by 8 bases, with 14 bases left in between. The chain's CDR3 is CASSIGTPGHEQFF. CDR3 coding DNA: TGTGCCAGTAGTATTGGGACGCCGGGCCATGAGCAGTTCTTC.

The chain couples TRBV20-1 to TRBJ2-7; D could derive from TRBD1 or TRBD2 (5 bases each). The CDR3 is 11 amino acids. Germline lookup yields CDR1 DFQATT and CDR2 SNEGSKA (reference sequence). Between the trimmed V and J ends, which lost 6 bases and 5 bases, there was a span of 11 bases. CDR3 residues: CSAGTFNEQYF. The CDR3 nucleotides read TGCAGTGCAGGGACGTTCAACGAGCAGTACTTC.

The chain has TRBV5-4 and TRBJ2-1; D call uncertain. The CDR3 has 13 residues. V was clipped by 2 bases and J by 7 bases, with 10 bases between them. CDR1 and CDR2 from the germline V gene are SGHNT and YYREEE (reference sequence). The CDR3 DNA sequence: TGTGCCAGCAGCTTAACCTCAGCAAATGAGCAGTTCTTC. This encodes CASSLTSANEQFF.

The CDR3 spells CAWSPRVTEAFF. CDR3 DNA sequence: TGTGCCTGGAGTCCTAGGGTAACTGAAGCTTTCTTT. The V call is TRBV30, the J call TRBJ1-1, with no clear D. V gave up 2 bases and J gave up 5 bases, with 9 bases separating them. This CDR3 has 12 residues. Germline V gene data show CDR1 as GTSNPN and CDR2 as SVGIG (reference sequence).

The V call is TRBV20-1, the J call TRBJ2-3; the D is unclear. V gave up 3 bases and J gave up 6 bases, with 4 bases separating them. The germline gives CDR1 DFQATT, CDR2 SNEGSKA (reference sequence). This CDR3 contains 10 residues. The CDR3 DNA follows: TGCAGTGCTAGCGTTGATACGCAGTATTTT. Protein: CSASVDTQYF.

V usage is TRBV7-3 and J usage is TRBJ1-1; 9 bases map to TRBD1. This CDR3 region has 16 residues. V was pared by 2 bases and J by 4 bases, with 8 bases of the junction left unmatched. The germline CDR1 and CDR2 sequences are SGHTA and FQGTGA. The CDR3 is CASSLRNRGPATEAFF. Here the CDR3 DNA reads TGTGCCAGCAGCTTACGGAACAGGGGGCCTGCCACTGAAGCTTTCTTT.

The V and J genes are TRBV6-6 and TRBJ2-4, with D hard to call. CDR1 is MNHNY and CDR2 is SVGAGI in the germline V gene (reference sequence). CDR3 size: 11 residues. Trimming removed 7 bases from V and 2 bases from J, with 3 bases in between. CDR3 in amino acids: CASTSKNIQYF. CDR3 in DNA: TGTGCCAGCACGTCCAAAAACATTCAGTACTTC.

The chain joins TRBV11-2 to TRBJ2-1, with TRBD2 as a possible D gene (7 bases). Germline V CDR1 and CDR2: SGHAT, FQNNGV. The CDR3 runs to 14 residues. V lost 6 bases and J 8 bases, leaving 17 bases between the germline ends. CDR3 DNA sequence: TGTGCCAGCAGGCGAGTTGGGGGGGCCTATGAGCAGTTCTTC. Its translation is CASRRVGGAYEQFF. The full variable domain, with the rest looked up from reference TRBV11-2 and TRBJ2-1, is EAGVAQSPRYKIIEKRQSVAFWCNPISGHATLYWYQQILGQGPKLLIQFQNNGVVDDSQLPKDRFSAERLKGVDSTLKIQPAKLEDSAVYLCASRRVGGAYEQFFGPGTRLTVL.

This chain connects TRBV28 to TRBJ2-1; D may be TRBD1 (5 bases). V was trimmed by 6 bases and J by 5 bases, leaving 11 bases between them. The CDR3 has 13 residues. Germline values: CDR1 MDHEN, CDR2 SYDVKM. CDR3 loop: CASSLGQNNEQFF. CDR3 DNA: TGTGCCAGCAGCCTGGGGCAGAACAATGAGCAGTTCTTC.

The chain recombines TRBV9 with TRBJ1-1; D is unresolved. Trimming took 1 base from V and 0 from J, leaving 7 bases between them. The CDR3 is 14 residues long. The germline gives CDR1 SGDLS, CDR2 YYNGEE. The CDR3 region has the DNA TGTGCCAGCAGCGTAAACGGAGTGAACACTGAAGCTTTCTTT. Translation gives CASSVNGVNTEAFF.

The chain employs TRBV19 and TRBJ2-2; tentative D call: TRBD1 (6 bases). In germline, CDR1 is LNHDA, CDR2 SQIVND (reference sequence). CDR3 length: 15 residues. V was shortened by 9 bases and J by 7 bases, with 21 bases between the two germline ends. The chain's CDR3 is CASIQGLGRVGELFF. In nucleotides, the CDR3 is TGTGCCAGCATACAGGGTTTAGGGAGAGTCGGGGAGCTGTTTTTT.